The rows below give T cell receptor beta chains drawn from one sample of a study of CD8+ T cells in alopecia areata. The table came from immunoSEQ multiplex PCR; TCRdb's copy has only in-frame clones and leaves some out. The data show about 280,000 clones, 58% seen once. Sequenced material: CD4+ T cells sorted from blood, taken at week 24, from a patient treated with tofacitinib. Every receptor here comes from a human donor with alopecia areata. Both conserved end residues are trimmed from each CDR3.

cdr3_aa,v_call
ASSGTGLRGYT,TRBV25-1
AIERPETQY,TRBV2
ASSQGSGVSSPLH,TRBV4-1
ASSARLATQETQY,TRBV9
ASRARQGMETQY,TRBV2
ASTPDRDGSGVETQY,TRBV5-1
ASILSGGTDTQY,TRBV7-9
AWSVSWTSGGTADTQY,TRBV30
ASSTGTSDSYEQY,TRBV5-1
STRVSHEQY,TRBV29-1
ASDTEDYGYT,TRBV14
SESGGSGGTDTQY,TRBV29-1
ASSQALASLYNEQF,TRBV4-2
ASSHGSVETQY,TRBV4-1
ASSLRGITDTQY,TRBV7-2
ASSYVQGRGGTEAF,TRBV6-6
ASRQGSTDTQY,TRBV25-1
ASSLLENTEAF,TRBV5-1
ASSSQDTQY,TRBV27
ASSVVNRPNTEAF,TRBV9
AWSEGGYGYT,TRBV30
SVEDPAGWETQY,TRBV29-1
ACQGRRGTGELF,TRBV30
ATSRAGWGTSTDTQY,TRBV15